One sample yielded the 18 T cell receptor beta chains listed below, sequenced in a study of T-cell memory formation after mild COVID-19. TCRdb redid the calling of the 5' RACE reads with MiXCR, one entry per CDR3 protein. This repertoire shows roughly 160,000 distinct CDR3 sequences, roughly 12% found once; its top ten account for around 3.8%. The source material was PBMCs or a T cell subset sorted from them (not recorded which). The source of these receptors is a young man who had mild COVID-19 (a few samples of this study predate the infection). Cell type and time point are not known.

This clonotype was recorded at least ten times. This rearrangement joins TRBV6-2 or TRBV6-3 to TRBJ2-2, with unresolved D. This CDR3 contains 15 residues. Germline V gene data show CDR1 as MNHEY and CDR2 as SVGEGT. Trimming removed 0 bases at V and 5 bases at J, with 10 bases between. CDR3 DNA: TGTGCCAGCAGTTACTCTCCGAAGGAGACCGGGGAGCTGTTTTTT. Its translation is CASSYSPKETGELFF.

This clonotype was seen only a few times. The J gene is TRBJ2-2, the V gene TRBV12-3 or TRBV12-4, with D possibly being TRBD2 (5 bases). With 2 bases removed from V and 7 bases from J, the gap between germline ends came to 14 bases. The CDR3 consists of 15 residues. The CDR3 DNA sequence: TGTGCCAGCAGTTTAACCTGGGGTGAGGGCGGGGAGCTGTTTTTT. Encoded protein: CASSLTWGEGGELFF.

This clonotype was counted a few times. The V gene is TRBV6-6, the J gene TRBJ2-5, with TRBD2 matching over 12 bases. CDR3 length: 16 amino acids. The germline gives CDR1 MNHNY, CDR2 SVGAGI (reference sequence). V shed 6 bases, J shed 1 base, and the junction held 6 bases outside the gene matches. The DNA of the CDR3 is TGTGCCAGCAGCCTTACTAGCGGGGGGTTCCAAGAGACCCAGTACTTC. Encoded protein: CASSLTSGGFQETQYF.

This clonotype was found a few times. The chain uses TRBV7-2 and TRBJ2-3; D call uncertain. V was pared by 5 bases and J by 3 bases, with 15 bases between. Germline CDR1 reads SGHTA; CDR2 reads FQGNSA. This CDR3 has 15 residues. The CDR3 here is CASSLWTVRTDTQYF. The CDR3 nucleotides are TGTGCCAGCAGCCTCTGGACGGTCAGAACAGATACGCAGTATTTT. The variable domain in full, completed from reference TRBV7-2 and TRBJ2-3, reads GAGVSQSPSNKVTEKGKDVELRCDPISGHTALYWYRQSLGQGLEFLIYFQGNSAPDKSGLPSDRFSAERTGGSVSTLTIQRTQQEDSAVYLCASSLWTVRTDTQYFGPGTRLTVL.

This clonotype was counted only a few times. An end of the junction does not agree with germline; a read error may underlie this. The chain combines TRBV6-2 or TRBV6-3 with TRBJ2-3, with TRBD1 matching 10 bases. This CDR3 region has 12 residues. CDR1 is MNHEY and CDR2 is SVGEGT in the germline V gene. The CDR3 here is CASSYGDRGELF. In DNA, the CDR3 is TGTGCCAGCAGTTACGGGGACAGGGGCGAGTTGTTT.

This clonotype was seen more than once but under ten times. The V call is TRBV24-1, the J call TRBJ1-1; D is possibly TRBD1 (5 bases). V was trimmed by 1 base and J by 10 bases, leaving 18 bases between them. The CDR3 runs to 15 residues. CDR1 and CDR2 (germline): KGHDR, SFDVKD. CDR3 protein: CATSDFNSGPGGAFF. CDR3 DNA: TGTGCCACCAGTGATTTCAATTCGGGACCTGGTGGAGCTTTCTTT.

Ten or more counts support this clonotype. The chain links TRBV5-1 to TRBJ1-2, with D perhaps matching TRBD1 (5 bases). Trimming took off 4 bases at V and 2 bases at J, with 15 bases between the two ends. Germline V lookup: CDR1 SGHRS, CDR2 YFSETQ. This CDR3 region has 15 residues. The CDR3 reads CASSAQGRGNYGYTF. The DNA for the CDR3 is TGCGCCAGCAGCGCGCAGGGCCGAGGAAACTATGGCTACACCTTC.

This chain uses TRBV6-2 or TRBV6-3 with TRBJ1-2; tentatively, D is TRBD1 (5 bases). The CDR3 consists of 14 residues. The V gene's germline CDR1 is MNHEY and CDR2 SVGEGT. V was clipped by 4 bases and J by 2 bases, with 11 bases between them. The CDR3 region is CASSFQGMNYGYTF. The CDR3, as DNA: TGTGCCAGCAGTTTTCAGGGAATGAACTATGGCTACACCTTC.

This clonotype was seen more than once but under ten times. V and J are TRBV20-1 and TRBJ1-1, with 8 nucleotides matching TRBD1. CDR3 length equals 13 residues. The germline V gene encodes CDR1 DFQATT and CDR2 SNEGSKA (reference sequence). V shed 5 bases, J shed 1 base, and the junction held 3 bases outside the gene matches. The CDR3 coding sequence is TGCAGTGCTTACAGGGGGAAGAACACTGAAGCTTTCTTT. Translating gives CSAYRGKNTEAFF.

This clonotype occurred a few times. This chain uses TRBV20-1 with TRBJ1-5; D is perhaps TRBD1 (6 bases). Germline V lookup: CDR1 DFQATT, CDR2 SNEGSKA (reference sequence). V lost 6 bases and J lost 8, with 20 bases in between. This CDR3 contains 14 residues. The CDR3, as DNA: TGCAGTGCGACACAGGGCGAGCTTGGGGAGCCCCAGCATTTT. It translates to CSATQGELGEPQHF.

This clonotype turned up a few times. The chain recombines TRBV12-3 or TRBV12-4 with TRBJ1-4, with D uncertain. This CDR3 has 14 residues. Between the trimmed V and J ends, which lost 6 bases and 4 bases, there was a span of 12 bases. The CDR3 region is CASSLGILNEKLFF. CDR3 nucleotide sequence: TGTGCCAGCAGCCTAGGGATCCTTAATGAAAAACTGTTTTTT.

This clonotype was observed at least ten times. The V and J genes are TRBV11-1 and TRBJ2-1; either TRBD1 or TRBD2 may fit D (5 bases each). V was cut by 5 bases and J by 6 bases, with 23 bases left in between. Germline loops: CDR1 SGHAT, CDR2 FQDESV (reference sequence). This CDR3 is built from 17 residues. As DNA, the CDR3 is TGTGCCAGCAGCCTTGGACCCTCCGGGACGGACCTCAATGAGCAGTTCTTC. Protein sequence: CASSLGPSGTDLNEQFF.

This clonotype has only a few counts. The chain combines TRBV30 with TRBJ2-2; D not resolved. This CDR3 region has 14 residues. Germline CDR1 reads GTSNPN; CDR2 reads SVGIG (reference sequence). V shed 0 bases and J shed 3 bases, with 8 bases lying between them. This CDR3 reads CAWSVGIDTGELFF. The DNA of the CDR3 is TGTGCCTGGAGTGTGGGTATTGACACCGGGGAGCTGTTTTTT.

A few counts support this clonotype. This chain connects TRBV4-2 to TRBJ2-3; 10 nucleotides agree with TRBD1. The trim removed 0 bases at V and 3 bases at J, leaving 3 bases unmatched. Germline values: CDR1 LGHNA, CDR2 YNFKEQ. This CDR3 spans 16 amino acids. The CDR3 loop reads CASSQEGTGATDTQYF. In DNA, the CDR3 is TGTGCCAGCAGCCAAGAAGGGACAGGGGCGACAGATACGCAGTATTTT.

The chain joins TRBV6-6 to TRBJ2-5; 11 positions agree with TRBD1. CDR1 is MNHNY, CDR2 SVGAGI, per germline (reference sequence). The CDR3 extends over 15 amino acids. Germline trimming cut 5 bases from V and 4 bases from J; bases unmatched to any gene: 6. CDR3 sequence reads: CASSIGQGAGETQYF. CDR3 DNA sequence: TGTGCCAGCAGTATCGGACAGGGGGCCGGAGAGACCCAGTACTTC.

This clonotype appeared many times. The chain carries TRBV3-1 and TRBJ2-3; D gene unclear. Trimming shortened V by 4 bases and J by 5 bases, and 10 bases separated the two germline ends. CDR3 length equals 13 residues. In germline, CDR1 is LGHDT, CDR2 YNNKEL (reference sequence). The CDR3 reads CASSLRVRDTQYF. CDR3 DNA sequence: TGTGCCAGCAGCCTCCGGGTGAGAGATACGCAGTATTTT.

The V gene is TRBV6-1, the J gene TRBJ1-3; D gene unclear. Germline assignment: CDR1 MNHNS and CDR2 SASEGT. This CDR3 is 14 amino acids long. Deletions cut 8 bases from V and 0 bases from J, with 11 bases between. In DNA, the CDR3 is TGTGCCAGCCAACCGGGGAACTCTGGAAACACCATATATTTT. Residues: CASQPGNSGNTIYF.

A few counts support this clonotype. This CDR3 is CSARDPGVHNEQFF. CDR3 nucleotide sequence: TGCAGTGCTAGGGATCCGGGGGTTCACAATGAGCAGTTCTTC. This chain connects TRBV20-1 to TRBJ2-1; tentative D call: TRBD2 (6 bases). Trimming left V 3 bases short and J 5 bases short, with 14 bases between. Germline CDR1 DFQATT, CDR2 SNEGSKA (reference sequence). This CDR3 has 14 amino acids.